The present T cell receptor beta chain was sequenced within a study of long-term antiretroviral therapy in people with HIV. Germline V CDR1 and CDR2: LNHDA, SQIVND (reference sequence). V was clipped by 5 bases and J by 1 base, with 5 bases between them. The CDR3 spans 12 residues. Version v3.0 of the immunoSEQ assay ran at survey level. Sequencing used immunoSEQ multiplex PCR; TCRdb keeps in-frame clones, though not all of them. Among approximately 19,000 clones listed, roughly 78% were seen once. The source material was unsorted PBMCs, sampled at the start of antiretroviral therapy, before treatment. J is TRBJ1-1 and V is TRBV19; D uncertain. The TCR comes from a man in his late teens or twenties with HIV. CDR3 residues: CASSFSNTEAFF. In nucleotides, the CDR3 is TGTGCCAGTAGTTTCTCGAACACTGAAGCTTTCTTT.